This T cell receptor beta chain was identified during a study of cytomegalovirus exposure and HLA in healthy donors (TCRdb year 2017). For the study in its entirety: According to a later analysis, one platform produced both the 110 or so validation repertoires and the 670 or so repertoires of the first cohort. The aim of the study was to test whether cataloging public T cell receptors could identify signatures of past pathogen exposure. A separate validation cohort of 100 to 150 different subjects was used in addition to the approximately 700-subject first cohort. To predict cytomegalovirus infection status, the study combined high-throughput TCR immunosequencing, statistical association of individual TCRs with disease status, and machine learning. Here is what the overall study found, with its caveats: In both the original and validation cohorts, the classifier was reported to diagnose cytomegalovirus status with high specificity and sensitivity. Most TCR sequences were seen in very few donors, while some public TCRs were found in many individuals. Of the cluster scores, around 95% were above 0 in a later analysis, which found that TCRs clustered in the first cohort also tended to co-occur in the roughly 130 validation repertoires. In the study, about 150 TCR beta chains were listed as associated with cytomegalovirus. The validation cohort had no HLA typing available for a later analysis, so co-occurrence within that cohort was assessed over all 110 or so repertoires. It was suggested by the authors that the approach could potentially be generalized to other disease states and immunological phenotypes. A few of the identified cytomegalovirus-associated TCR beta chains were confirmed in vitro to be specific for cytomegalovirus antigens.

Of note for this clone: The antigen it recognizes is unknown. It has no much larger one-base neighbor in the sample; base qualities were not kept.

The cysteine opens and the phenylalanine closes a CDR3 of 17 amino acids. Left in the record is the CDR3 DNA by itself, 51 bases read in frame from the first base. The germline V gene encodes CDR1 SGHVS and CDR2 FQNEAQ. Germline trimming: 1 base from V, 3 bases from J; junction bases outside gene matches: 10. The donors belonged to the validation cohort of about 110 subjects, which was separate from the approximately 680-subject first cohort. Libraries came from the immunoSEQ multiplex PCR assay. Processing in the source paper ran as follows. A statistical classification framework was built to diagnose cytomegalovirus status from the catalog of TCR beta chain sequences. Sourced from immuneACCESS, this table was stored by TCRdb with only in-frame sequences that have V and J called. A share of the clones is absent; for the studies checked, an unresolved V gene accounts for under half, and the remainder has no known explanation. That table gives V, J and clone size, and the DNA gave D and trimming. This sample comprises 66,000 or so clones, around 97% of them detected only once. Of the sample, 1.5% to 2% falls within the top ten clones.

The receptor chain draws on TRBV7-8 and TRBJ2-5; the central 8 bases match TRBD2. The sequencing input was PBMCs. The receptor was isolated from a woman in her late teens or twenties in good health and CMV-seropositive. The nucleotide sequence reads TGTGCCAGCAGCTTAGTTGGCTTAGCGGGAACTGAAGAGACCCAGTACTTC. Its translation is CASSLVGLAGTEETQYF.